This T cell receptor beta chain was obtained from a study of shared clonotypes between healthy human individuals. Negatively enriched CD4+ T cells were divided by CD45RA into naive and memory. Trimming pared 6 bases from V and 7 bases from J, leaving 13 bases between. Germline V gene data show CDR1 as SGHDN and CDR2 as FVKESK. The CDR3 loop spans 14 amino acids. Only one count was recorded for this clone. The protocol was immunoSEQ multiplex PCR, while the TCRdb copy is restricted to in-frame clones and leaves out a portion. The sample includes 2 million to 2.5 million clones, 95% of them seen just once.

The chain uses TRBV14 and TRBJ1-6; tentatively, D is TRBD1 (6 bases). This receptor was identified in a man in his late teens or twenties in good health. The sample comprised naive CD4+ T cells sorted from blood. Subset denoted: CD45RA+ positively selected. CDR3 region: CASSEGTGNSPLHF. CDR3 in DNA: TGTGCCAGCAGTGAGGGAACAGGGAATTCACCCCTCCACTTT.